This T cell receptor (beta chain) is from a study of T cell changes during pregnancy in multiple sclerosis. The V gene lost 4 bases and the J gene lost 2 bases, with 15 bases spanning the gap. CDR1 SGDLS and CDR2 YYNGEE come from the germline V gene. The CDR3 runs to 15 residues. The repertoire was sequenced with immunoSEQ multiplex PCR; TCRdb's copy has only in-frame clones and lacks some. The sample has 40,000 to 45,000 clones, nearly 90% seen once. This chain connects TRBV9 to TRBJ2-5, with D hard to call. The specimen comprised CD4+ T cells from peripheral blood mononuclear cells, sampled after pregnancy. The origin of this receptor is a female donor with multiple sclerosis, enrolled in a pregnancy study. The CDR3 loop is CASSLSSHYQETQYF. The CDR3 bases are TGTGCCAGCAGCCTATCCTCCCACTATCAAGAGACCCAGTACTTC.